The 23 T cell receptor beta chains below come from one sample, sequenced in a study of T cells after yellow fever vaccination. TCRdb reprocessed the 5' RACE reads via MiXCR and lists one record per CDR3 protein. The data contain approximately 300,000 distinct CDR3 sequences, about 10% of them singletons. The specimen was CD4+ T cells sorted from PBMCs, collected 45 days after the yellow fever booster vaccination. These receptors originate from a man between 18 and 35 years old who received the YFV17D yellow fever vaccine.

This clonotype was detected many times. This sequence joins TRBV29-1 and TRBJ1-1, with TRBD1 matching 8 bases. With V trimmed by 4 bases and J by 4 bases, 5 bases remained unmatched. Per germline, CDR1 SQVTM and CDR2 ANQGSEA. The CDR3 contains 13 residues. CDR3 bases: TGCAGCGTTGCGCGCGACAGGGGCACTGAAGCTTTCTTT. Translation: CSVARDRGTEAFF.

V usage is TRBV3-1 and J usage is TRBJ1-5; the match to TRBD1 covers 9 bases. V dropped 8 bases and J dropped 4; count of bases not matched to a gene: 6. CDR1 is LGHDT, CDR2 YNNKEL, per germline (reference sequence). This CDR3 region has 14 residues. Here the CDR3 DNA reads TGTGCCAGCCAATCCGGGACAGGGAATCAGCCCCAGCATTTT. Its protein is CASQSGTGNQPQHF.

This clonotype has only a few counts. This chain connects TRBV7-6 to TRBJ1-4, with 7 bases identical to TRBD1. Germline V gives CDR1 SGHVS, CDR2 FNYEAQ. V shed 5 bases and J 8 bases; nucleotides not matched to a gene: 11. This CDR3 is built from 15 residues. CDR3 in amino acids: CASSQNRGRGEKLFF. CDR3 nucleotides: TGTGCCAGCAGCCAGAACAGGGGTCGGGGGGAAAAACTGTTTTTT.

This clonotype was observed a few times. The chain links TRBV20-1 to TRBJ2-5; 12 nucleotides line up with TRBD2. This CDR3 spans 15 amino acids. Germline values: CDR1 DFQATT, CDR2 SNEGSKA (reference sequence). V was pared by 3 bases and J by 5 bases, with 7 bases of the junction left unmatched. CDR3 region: CSARPSGGAWETQYF. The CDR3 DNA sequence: TGCAGTGCTAGGCCTAGCGGGGGGGCGTGGGAGACCCAGTACTTC.

Written as DNA, the CDR3 is TGTGCCAGCAGTTACAAGTCACCCTACAATGAGCAGTTCTTC. The encoded protein is CASSYKSPYNEQFF. The chain recombines TRBV6-5 with TRBJ2-1; no clear D gene. From germline, CDR1 is MNHEY and CDR2 SVGAGI. The CDR3 covers 14 residues. V lost 2 bases and J 2 bases, leaving 7 bases between the germline ends.

CDR3 bases: TGTGCCAGCAGCTCCGGAATACAGGATGAGCAGTTCTTC. Residues: CASSSGIQDEQFF. This chain links TRBV7-3 with TRBJ2-1; perhaps TRBD1 as D (5 bases). From germline, CDR1 is SGHTA and CDR2 FQGTGA. The CDR3 covers 13 residues. V dropped 4 bases and J dropped 8 bases, with 12 bases sitting between them.

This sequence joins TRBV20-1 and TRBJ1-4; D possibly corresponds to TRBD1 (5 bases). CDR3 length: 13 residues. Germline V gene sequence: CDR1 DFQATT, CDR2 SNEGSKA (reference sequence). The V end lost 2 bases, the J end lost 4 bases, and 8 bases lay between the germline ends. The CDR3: CSARRGLNEKLFF. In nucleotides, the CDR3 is TGCAGTGCTAGACGGGGACTTAATGAAAAACTGTTTTTT.

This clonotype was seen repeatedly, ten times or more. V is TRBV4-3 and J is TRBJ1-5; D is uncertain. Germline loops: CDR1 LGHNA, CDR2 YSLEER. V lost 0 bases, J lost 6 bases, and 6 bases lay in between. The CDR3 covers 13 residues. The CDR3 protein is CASSQDEGQPQHF. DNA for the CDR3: TGCGCCAGCAGCCAAGACGAGGGTCAGCCCCAGCATTTT.

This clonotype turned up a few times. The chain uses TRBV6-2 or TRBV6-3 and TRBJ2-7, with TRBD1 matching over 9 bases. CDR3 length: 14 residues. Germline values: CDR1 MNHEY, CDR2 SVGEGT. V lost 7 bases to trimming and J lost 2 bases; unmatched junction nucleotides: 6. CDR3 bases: TGTGCCAGCACCAGGGACAGGGCCGCCTACGAGCAGTACTTC. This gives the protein CASTRDRAAYEQYF.

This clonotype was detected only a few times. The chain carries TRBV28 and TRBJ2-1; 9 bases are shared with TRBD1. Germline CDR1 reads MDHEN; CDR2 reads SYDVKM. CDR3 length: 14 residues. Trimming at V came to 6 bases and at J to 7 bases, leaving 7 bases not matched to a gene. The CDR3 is CASRFGTGRNEQFF. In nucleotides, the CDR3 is TGTGCCAGCAGGTTCGGGACAGGGCGAAATGAGCAGTTCTTC.

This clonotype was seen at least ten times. The CDR3: CASSLWQGGNQPQHF. Written as DNA, the CDR3 is TGCGCCAGCAGCTTGTGGCAGGGTGGCAATCAGCCCCAGCATTTT. The rearrangement uses TRBV5-1 and TRBJ1-5, with D tentatively TRBD1 (5 bases). This CDR3 has 15 amino acids. Germline V gives CDR1 SGHRS, CDR2 YFSETQ. Trimming shortened V by 1 base and J by 2 bases, and 10 bases separated the two germline ends. The whole variable domain, filled in from reference TRBV5-1 and TRBJ1-5, reads KAGVTQTPRYLIKTRGQQVTLSCSPISGHRSVSWYQQTPGQGLQFLFEYFSETQRNKGNFPGRFSGRQFSNSRSEMNVSTLELGDSALYLCASSLWQGGNQPQHFGDGTRLSIL.

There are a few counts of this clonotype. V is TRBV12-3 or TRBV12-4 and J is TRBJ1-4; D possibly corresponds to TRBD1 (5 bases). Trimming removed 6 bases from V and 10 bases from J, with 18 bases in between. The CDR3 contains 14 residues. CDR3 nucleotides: TGTGCCAGCAGCCCGGGACGGGCGTGGGGAAAACTGTTTTTT. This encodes CASSPGRAWGKLFF.

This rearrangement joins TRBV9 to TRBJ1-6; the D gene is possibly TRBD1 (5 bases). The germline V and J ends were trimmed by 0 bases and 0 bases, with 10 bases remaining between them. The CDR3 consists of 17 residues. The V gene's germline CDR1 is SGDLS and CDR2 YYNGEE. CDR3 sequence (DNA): TGTGCCAGCAGCGTAGGTCAGGGACGCTCCTATAATTCACCCCTCCACTTT. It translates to CASSVGQGRSYNSPLHF.

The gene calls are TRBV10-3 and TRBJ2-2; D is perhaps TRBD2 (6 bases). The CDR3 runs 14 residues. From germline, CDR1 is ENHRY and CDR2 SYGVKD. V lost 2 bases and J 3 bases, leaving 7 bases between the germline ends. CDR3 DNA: TGTGCCATCAGTGAGCCGGGGGACACCGGGGAGCTGTTTTTT. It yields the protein CAISEPGDTGELFF.

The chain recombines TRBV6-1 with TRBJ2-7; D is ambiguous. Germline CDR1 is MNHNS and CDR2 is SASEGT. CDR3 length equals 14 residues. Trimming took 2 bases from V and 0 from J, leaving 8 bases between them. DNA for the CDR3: TGTGCCAGCAGTGAAAAACAGAGCTCCTACGAGCAGTACTTC. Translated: CASSEKQSSYEQYF.

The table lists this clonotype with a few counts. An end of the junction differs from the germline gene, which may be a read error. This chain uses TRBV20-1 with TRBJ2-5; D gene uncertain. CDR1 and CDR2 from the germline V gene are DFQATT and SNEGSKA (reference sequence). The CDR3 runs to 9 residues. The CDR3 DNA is TGCAGTGCTCGAGAAGTCCAGTACTTC. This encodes CSAREVQYF.

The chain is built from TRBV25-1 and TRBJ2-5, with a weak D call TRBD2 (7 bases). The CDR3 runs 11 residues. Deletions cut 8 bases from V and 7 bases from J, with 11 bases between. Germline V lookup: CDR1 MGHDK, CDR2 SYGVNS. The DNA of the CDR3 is TGTGCCAGCCGGGGAGGGGGGACCCAGTACTTC. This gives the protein CASRGGGTQYF.

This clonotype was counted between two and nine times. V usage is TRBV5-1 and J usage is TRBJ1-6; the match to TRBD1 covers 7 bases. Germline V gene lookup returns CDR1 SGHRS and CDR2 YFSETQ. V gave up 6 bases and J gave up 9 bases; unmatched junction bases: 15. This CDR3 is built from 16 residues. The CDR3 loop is CASKQATTGVGSPLHF. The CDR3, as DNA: TGCGCCAGCAAACAGGCTACTACAGGGGTCGGTTCACCCCTCCACTTT.

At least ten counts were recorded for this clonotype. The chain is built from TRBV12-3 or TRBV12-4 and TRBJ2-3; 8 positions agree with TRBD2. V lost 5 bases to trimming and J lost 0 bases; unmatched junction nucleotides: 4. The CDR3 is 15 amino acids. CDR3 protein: CASSPKRGSTDTQYF. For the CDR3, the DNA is TGTGCCAGCAGTCCGAAGCGGGGGAGCACAGATACGCAGTATTTT.

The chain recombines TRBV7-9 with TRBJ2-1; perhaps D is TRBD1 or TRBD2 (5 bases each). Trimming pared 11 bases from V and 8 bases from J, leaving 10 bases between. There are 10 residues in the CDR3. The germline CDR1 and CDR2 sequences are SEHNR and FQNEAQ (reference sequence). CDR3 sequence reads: CAGGRDEQFF. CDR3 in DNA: TGTGCCGGGGGTCGGGATGAGCAGTTCTTC.

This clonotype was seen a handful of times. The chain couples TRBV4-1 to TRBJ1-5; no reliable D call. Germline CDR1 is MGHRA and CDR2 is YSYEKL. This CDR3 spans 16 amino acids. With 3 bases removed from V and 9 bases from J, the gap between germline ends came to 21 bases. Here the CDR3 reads CASSQDPTGFRWPQHF. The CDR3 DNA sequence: TGCGCCAGCAGCCAGGACCCCACGGGCTTCCGGTGGCCCCAGCATTTT.

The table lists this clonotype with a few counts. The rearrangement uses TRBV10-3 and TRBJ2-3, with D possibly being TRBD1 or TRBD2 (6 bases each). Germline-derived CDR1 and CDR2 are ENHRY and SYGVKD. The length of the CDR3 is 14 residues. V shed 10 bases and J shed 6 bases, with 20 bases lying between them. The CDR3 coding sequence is TGTGCCACGAGAAGGGGGGCAGCCGGGGATACGCAGTATTTT. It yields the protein CATRRGAAGDTQYF.

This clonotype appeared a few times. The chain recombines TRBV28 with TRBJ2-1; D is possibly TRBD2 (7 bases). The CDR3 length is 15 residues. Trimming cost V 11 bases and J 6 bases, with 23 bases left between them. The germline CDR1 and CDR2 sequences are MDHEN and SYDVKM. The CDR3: CAALGGALRGNEQFF. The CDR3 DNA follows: TGTGCCGCTCTGGGGGGGGCCCTCCGGGGCAATGAGCAGTTCTTC.